These T cell receptor beta chains were read from a single sample in a study of blood T cell repertoires in COVID-19. TCRdb's table, derived via immunoSEQ multiplex PCR, lists solely in-frame clones and lacks some. The sample has approximately 150,000 clones; 84% are singletons. Sequencing used peripheral blood. These receptors came from a man aged 60 to 75 with active or convalescent COVID-19. Each CDR3 is given with its conserved first and last residue. Each record gives: D gene, V gene, J gene, CDR3 length, clone size, CDR3 protein, CDR3 DNA. D genes are given only for firm matches. Rows give clone size only sometimes, using once, few, many, or a class for an expanded clone.

d_gene: -
v_gene: TRBV6-6
j_gene: TRBJ1-2
len: 15
abundance: -
CDR3aa: CASSSPTSWRNGYTF
CDR3nt: TGTGCCAGCAGTTCCCCGACGTCCTGGCGGAATGGCTACACCTTC

d_gene: -
v_gene: TRBV7-2
j_gene: TRBJ2-2
len: 16
abundance: -
CDR3aa: CASSLEVAANTGELFF
CDR3nt: TGTGCCAGCAGCTTAGAGGTAGCGGCGAACACCGGGGAGCTGTTTTTT

d_gene: TRBD1
v_gene: TRBV4-3
j_gene: TRBJ1-2
len: 13
abundance: -
CDR3aa: CASKPDRGHGYTF
CDR3nt: TGCGCCAGCAAACCGGACAGGGGGCATGGCTACACCTTC

d_gene: -
v_gene: TRBV6-1
j_gene: TRBJ2-1
len: 11
abundance: -
CDR3aa: CASSELGGEFF
CDR3nt: TGTGCCAGCAGTGAACTGGGGGGTGAGTTCTTC

d_gene: TRBD2
v_gene: TRBV11-3
j_gene: TRBJ2-3
len: 17
abundance: -
CDR3aa: CASSLDYRGGGTDTQYF
CDR3nt: TGTGCCAGCAGCTTAGATTACCGGGGAGGGGGCACAGATACGCAGTATTTT

d_gene: TRBD2
v_gene: TRBV4-3
j_gene: TRBJ2-7
len: 15
abundance: -
CDR3aa: CASSPALAGVYEQYF
CDR3nt: TGCGCCAGCAGCCCGGCACTAGCGGGGGTCTACGAGCAGTACTTC

d_gene: -
v_gene: TRBV10-3
j_gene: TRBJ2-7
len: 12
abundance: -
CDR3aa: CAISESTAVEYF
CDR3nt: TGTGCCATCAGTGAGTCAACAGCGGTGGAGTACTTC

d_gene: -
v_gene: TRBV4-3
j_gene: TRBJ1-2
len: 17
abundance: -
CDR3aa: CASSQEGGADPNYGYTF
CDR3nt: TGCGCCAGCAGCCAAGAAGGGGGGGCGGATCCTAACTATGGCTACACCTTC

d_gene: -
v_gene: TRBV11-3
j_gene: TRBJ1-1
len: 13
abundance: once
CDR3aa: CASTHRVNTEAFF
CDR3nt: TGTGCCAGCACCCACAGGGTGAACACTGAAGCTTTCTTT

d_gene: -
v_gene: TRBV19
j_gene: TRBJ2-3
len: 14
abundance: -
CDR3aa: CASSIARLGNTQYF
CDR3nt: TGTGCCAGTAGTATAGCCCGACTCGGAAATACGCAGTATTTT

d_gene: TRBD2
v_gene: TRBV6-2/TRBV6-3
j_gene: TRBJ2-1
len: 17
abundance: once
CDR3aa: CASSYPLLAGAYNEQFF
CDR3nt: TGTGCCAGCAGTTACCCTCTTCTAGCGGGAGCCTACAATGAGCAGTTCTTC

d_gene: TRBD1
v_gene: TRBV5-5
j_gene: TRBJ1-4
len: 17
abundance: many
CDR3aa: CASSPGDRGAFNEKLFF
CDR3nt: TGTGCCAGCAGCCCGGGGGACAGGGGAGCCTTTAATGAAAAACTGTTTTTT

d_gene: -
v_gene: TRBV12-3/TRBV12-4
j_gene: TRBJ1-5
len: 13
abundance: -
CDR3aa: CASSPDSNQPQHF
CDR3nt: TGTGCCAGCAGTCCCGACAGTAATCAGCCCCAGCATTTT

d_gene: -
v_gene: TRBV19
j_gene: TRBJ1-2
len: 12
abundance: -
CDR3aa: CASSSAQGPYTF
CDR3nt: TGTGCCAGTAGTTCAGCACAGGGACCCTACACCTTC

d_gene: -
v_gene: TRBV27
j_gene: TRBJ1-1
len: 17
abundance: -
CDR3aa: CASSLKSGGTLNTEAFF
CDR3nt: TGTGCCAGCAGTTTAAAATCTGGCGGAACACTGAACACTGAAGCTTTCTTT

d_gene: -
v_gene: TRBV21-1
j_gene: TRBJ2-3
len: 16
abundance: once
CDR3aa: CASSKRTSERTDTQYF
CDR3nt: TGTGCCAGCAGCAAACGGACTAGCGAGAGGACAGATACGCAGTATTTT

d_gene: TRBD1
v_gene: TRBV14
j_gene: TRBJ1-2
len: 17
abundance: -
CDR3aa: CASSQVPGQGANYGYTF
CDR3nt: TGTGCCAGCAGCCAAGTACCCGGACAGGGGGCGAACTATGGCTACACCTTC

d_gene: -
v_gene: TRBV18
j_gene: TRBJ2-2
len: 17
abundance: -
CDR3aa: CASSPLMIAENTGELFF
CDR3nt: TGTGCCAGCTCACCCCTTATGATAGCGGAAAACACCGGGGAGCTGTTTTTT

d_gene: TRBD1
v_gene: TRBV30
j_gene: TRBJ1-4
len: 16
abundance: -
CDR3aa: CAWSGGQGFINEKLFF
CDR3nt: TGTGCCTGGAGTGGGGGACAGGGGTTCATCAATGAAAAACTGTTTTTT

d_gene: TRBD1
v_gene: TRBV6-2/TRBV6-3
j_gene: TRBJ1-1
len: 15
abundance: -
CDR3aa: CASSSTGGGFTEAFF
CDR3nt: TGTGCCAGCAGTTCGACAGGGGGGGGGTTCACTGAAGCTTTCTTT

d_gene: -
v_gene: TRBV19
j_gene: TRBJ1-2
len: 11
abundance: -
CDR3aa: CASSQYYGYTF
CDR3nt: TGTGCCAGTAGTCAATACTATGGCTACACCTTC

d_gene: TRBD2
v_gene: TRBV24-1
j_gene: TRBJ2-1
len: 16
abundance: -
CDR3aa: CATSDPSGSSYNEQFF
CDR3nt: TGTGCCACCAGTGATCCGAGCGGGAGCTCCTACAATGAGCAGTTCTTC

d_gene: TRBD1
v_gene: TRBV7-9
j_gene: TRBJ1-5
len: 15
abundance: -
CDR3aa: CASSRDSHGNQPQHF
CDR3nt: TGTGCCAGCAGCCGGGACAGTCATGGCAATCAGCCCCAGCATTTT

d_gene: -
v_gene: TRBV6-2/TRBV6-3
j_gene: TRBJ2-1
len: 13
abundance: -
CDR3aa: CASSYSQGGEQFF
CDR3nt: TGTGCCAGCAGTTACTCCCAGGGTGGCGAGCAGTTCTTC

d_gene: -
v_gene: TRBV5-1
j_gene: TRBJ2-5
len: 18
abundance: -
CDR3aa: CASSLEAGRFAGKETQYF
CDR3nt: TGCGCCAGCAGCTTGGAGGCTGGAAGGTTCGCGGGGAAAGAGACCCAGTACTTC

d_gene: -
v_gene: TRBV30
j_gene: TRBJ1-5
len: 13
abundance: -
CDR3aa: CAWSNQGNQPQHF
CDR3nt: TGTGCCTGGAGTAACCAGGGGAATCAGCCCCAGCATTTT

d_gene: -
v_gene: TRBV4-3
j_gene: TRBJ2-1
len: 15
abundance: -
CDR3aa: CASSPGHPSYNEQFF
CDR3nt: TGCGCCAGCAGTCCCGGACATCCCTCCTACAATGAGCAGTTCTTC

d_gene: -
v_gene: TRBV5-4
j_gene: TRBJ1-3
len: 15
abundance: -
CDR3aa: CASSTRRDSGNTIYF
CDR3nt: TGTGCCAGCAGCACCCGGAGGGACTCTGGAAACACCATATATTTT

d_gene: TRBD2
v_gene: TRBV6-5
j_gene: TRBJ2-3
len: 15
abundance: -
CDR3aa: CASSKTSGIKDTQYF
CDR3nt: TGTGCCAGCAGCAAGACTAGCGGGATCAAAGATACGCAGTATTTT

d_gene: -
v_gene: TRBV5-5
j_gene: TRBJ2-7
len: 18
abundance: -
CDR3aa: CASSLPTPGGLGSYEQYF
CDR3nt: TGTGCCAGCAGCTTGCCCACCCCGGGGGGCCTAGGCTCCTACGAGCAGTACTTC

d_gene: TRBD1
v_gene: TRBV6-2/TRBV6-3
j_gene: TRBJ1-5
len: 14
abundance: -
CDR3aa: CASSDTGTVQPQHF
CDR3nt: TGTGCCAGCAGCGACACCGGGACAGTGCAGCCCCAGCATTTT

d_gene: -
v_gene: TRBV5-1
j_gene: TRBJ1-2
len: 14
abundance: -
CDR3aa: CASSLGGASDGYTF
CDR3nt: TGCGCCAGCAGCTTGGGGGGCGCCTCGGATGGCTACACCTTC

d_gene: TRBD1
v_gene: TRBV29-1
j_gene: TRBJ1-2
len: 15
abundance: -
CDR3aa: CSVEARTGGVFGYTF
CDR3nt: TGCAGCGTTGAAGCTCGGACAGGGGGTGTGTTTGGCTACACCTTC

d_gene: -
v_gene: TRBV5-4
j_gene: TRBJ2-7
len: 12
abundance: -
CDR3aa: CASSQDSYEQYF
CDR3nt: TGTGCCAGCAGCCAGGACAGCTACGAGCAGTACTTC

d_gene: TRBD1
v_gene: TRBV28
j_gene: TRBJ2-4
len: 16
abundance: -
CDR3aa: CASSLYGSRGQNIQYF
CDR3nt: TGTGCCAGCAGTTTATACGGGAGCAGGGGGCAAAACATTCAGTACTTC

d_gene: TRBD2
v_gene: TRBV29-1
j_gene: TRBJ2-1
len: 15
abundance: -
CDR3aa: CSVDRLAGVEGEQFF
CDR3nt: TGCAGCGTTGATCGACTAGCGGGAGTAGAAGGTGAGCAGTTCTTC

d_gene: TRBD1
v_gene: TRBV11-2
j_gene: TRBJ2-1
len: 18
abundance: -
CDR3aa: CASSSLLQGASSYNEQFF
CDR3nt: TGTGCCAGCAGCTCTCTCTTACAGGGGGCGAGCTCCTACAATGAGCAGTTCTTC

d_gene: -
v_gene: TRBV18
j_gene: TRBJ1-5
len: 13
abundance: -
CDR3aa: CASSPPNSKPQHF
CDR3nt: TGTGCCAGCTCACCACCGAACTCTAAGCCCCAGCATTTT

d_gene: TRBD1
v_gene: TRBV4-3
j_gene: TRBJ1-2
len: 14
abundance: few
CDR3aa: CASSRGQEGDGYTF
CDR3nt: TGCGCCAGCAGCCGCGGACAGGAGGGGGATGGCTACACCTTC

d_gene: TRBD1
v_gene: TRBV5-5
j_gene: TRBJ1-2
len: 15
abundance: -
CDR3aa: CASSWGQGNNYGYTF
CDR3nt: TGTGCCAGCAGCTGGGGACAGGGCAATAACTATGGCTACACCTTC

d_gene: TRBD1
v_gene: TRBV5-1
j_gene: TRBJ1-2
len: 15
abundance: -
CDR3aa: CASSRGQDSNYGYTF
CDR3nt: TGCGCCAGCAGCCGGGGACAGGACTCTAACTATGGCTACACCTTC

d_gene: TRBD2
v_gene: TRBV20-1
j_gene: TRBJ2-3
len: 15
abundance: -
CDR3aa: CSASRTSGGEGTQYF
CDR3nt: TGCAGTGCTAGTCGGACTAGCGGGGGGGAGGGTACGCAGTATTTT

d_gene: TRBD2
v_gene: TRBV24-1
j_gene: TRBJ2-1
len: 14
abundance: -
CDR3aa: CATSDVGLADEQFF
CDR3nt: TGTGCCACCAGTGATGTAGGGCTAGCGGATGAGCAGTTCTTC

d_gene: -
v_gene: TRBV5-6
j_gene: TRBJ1-6
len: 14
abundance: -
CDR3aa: CASSYGRRNSPLHF
CDR3nt: TGTGCCAGCAGCTACGGACGGAGGAATTCACCCCTCCACTTT

d_gene: -
v_gene: TRBV6-6
j_gene: TRBJ1-3
len: 15
abundance: -
CDR3aa: CASGPDSLSGNTIYF
CDR3nt: TGTGCCAGCGGACCGGACAGCCTCTCTGGAAACACCATATATTTT

d_gene: TRBD2
v_gene: TRBV29-1
j_gene: TRBJ2-1
len: 15
abundance: -
CDR3aa: CSVERGRSSYNEQFF
CDR3nt: TGCAGCGTTGAGCGCGGGAGGAGCTCCTACAATGAGCAGTTCTTC

d_gene: TRBD1
v_gene: TRBV5-4
j_gene: TRBJ2-2
len: 14
abundance: -
CDR3aa: CASRRDRNTGELFF
CDR3nt: TGTGCCAGCAGGAGGGACAGGAACACCGGGGAGCTGTTTTTT

d_gene: -
v_gene: TRBV25-1
j_gene: TRBJ2-5
len: 16
abundance: -
CDR3aa: CASSEQRGGPQRTQYF
CDR3nt: TGTGCCAGCAGTGAACAAAGGGGGGGCCCGCAAAGGACCCAGTACTTC

d_gene: TRBD2
v_gene: TRBV6-1
j_gene: TRBJ2-1
len: 16
abundance: -
CDR3aa: CASSESGGGAIDEQFF
CDR3nt: TGTGCCAGCAGTGAATCGGGCGGGGGGGCCATAGATGAGCAGTTCTTC

d_gene: TRBD2
v_gene: TRBV24-1
j_gene: TRBJ2-2
len: 17
abundance: -
CDR3aa: CATSDYKRGTNTGELFF
CDR3nt: TGTGCCACCAGTGATTATAAGCGGGGGACGAACACCGGGGAGCTGTTTTTT

d_gene: -
v_gene: TRBV11-2
j_gene: TRBJ2-1
len: 14
abundance: -
CDR3aa: CASSSGGGPDEQFF
CDR3nt: TGTGCCAGCAGCTCTGGGGGGGGGCCGGATGAGCAGTTCTTC

d_gene: TRBD2
v_gene: TRBV27
j_gene: TRBJ2-5
len: 17
abundance: -
CDR3aa: CASSLSILAGGKETQYF
CDR3nt: TGTGCCAGCAGTTTATCAATCCTAGCGGGGGGTAAAGAGACCCAGTACTTC

d_gene: -
v_gene: TRBV11-2
j_gene: TRBJ1-3
len: 15
abundance: -
CDR3aa: CASSLPSQVANTIYF
CDR3nt: TGTGCCAGCAGCTTACCTTCTCAGGTGGCAAACACCATATATTTT

d_gene: -
v_gene: TRBV4-1
j_gene: TRBJ1-2
len: 15
abundance: once
CDR3aa: CASSQDFQVPYGYTF
CDR3nt: TGCGCCAGCAGCCAAGACTTTCAGGTTCCCTATGGCTACACCTTC

d_gene: -
v_gene: TRBV20-1
j_gene: TRBJ1-2
len: 14
abundance: -
CDR3aa: CSVSHHTRGYGYTF
CDR3nt: TGCAGTGTTAGTCATCATACGCGGGGCTATGGCTACACCTTC

d_gene: TRBD2
v_gene: TRBV19
j_gene: TRBJ2-1
len: 17
abundance: once
CDR3aa: CASSIWAGTSGYNEQFF
CDR3nt: TGTGCCAGTAGTATTTGGGCCGGGACTAGCGGCTACAATGAGCAGTTCTTC

d_gene: -
v_gene: TRBV2
j_gene: TRBJ2-5
len: 11
abundance: -
CDR3aa: CASSETGTQYF
CDR3nt: TGTGCCAGCAGTGAAACGGGAACCCAGTACTTC